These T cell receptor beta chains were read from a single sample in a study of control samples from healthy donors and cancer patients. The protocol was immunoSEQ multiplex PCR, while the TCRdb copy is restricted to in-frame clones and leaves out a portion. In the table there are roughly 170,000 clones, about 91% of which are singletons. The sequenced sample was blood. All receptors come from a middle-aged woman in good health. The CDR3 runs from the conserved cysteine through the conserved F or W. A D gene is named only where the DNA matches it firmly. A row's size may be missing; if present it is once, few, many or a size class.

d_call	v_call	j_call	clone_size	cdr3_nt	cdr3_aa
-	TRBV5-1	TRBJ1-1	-	TGCGCCAGCAGCTTGGCCGTAGTGAACACTGAAGCTTTCTTT	CASSLAVVNTEAFF
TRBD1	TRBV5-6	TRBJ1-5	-	TGTGCCAGCAGCTCAGGGACAGCAATTTATCAGCCCCAGCATTTT	CASSSGTAIYQPQHF
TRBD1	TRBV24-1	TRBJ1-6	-	TGTGCCACCGCCTTCAATGACAGGGGGCCCTACAATTCACCCCTCCACTTT	CATAFNDRGPYNSPLHF
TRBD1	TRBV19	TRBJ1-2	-	TGTGCCAGTAGTCGACCCGGGACAGCTAACTATGGCTACACCTTC	CASSRPGTANYGYTF
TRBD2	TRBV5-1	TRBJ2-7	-	TGCGCCAGCAGCCCCGGGGGGATTTACGAGCAGTACTTC	CASSPGGIYEQYF
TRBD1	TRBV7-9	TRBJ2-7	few	TGTGCCAGCAGCGAGGACAGGGTCGAGCAGTACTTC	CASSEDRVEQYF
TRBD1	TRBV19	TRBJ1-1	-	TGTGCCAGTAGTTTGGCCGGGACAGGGATGAACACTGAAGCTTTCTTT	CASSLAGTGMNTEAFF
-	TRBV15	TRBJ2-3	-	TGTGCCACCAGCAGAGACACCGAGACGAGTGCGCAGTATTTT	CATSRDTETSAQYF
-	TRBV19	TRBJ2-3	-	TGTGCCAGTAGTGGATTGATCAGCCTAGATACGCAGTATTTT	CASSGLISLDTQYF
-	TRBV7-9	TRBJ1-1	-	TGTGCCAGCAGCTCAGTCGGGGTCGATGAAGCTTTCTTT	CASSSVGVDEAFF
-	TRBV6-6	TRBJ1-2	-	TGTGCCAGCAGTTACTCGGCCAGCAGAGGGGGCTACACCTTC	CASSYSASRGGYTF
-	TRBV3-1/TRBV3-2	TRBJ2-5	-	TGTGCCAGCAGTCCCATGGTGGGGGGGCCGGGAACCTACCAAGAGACCCAGTACTTC	CASSPMVGGPGTYQETQYF
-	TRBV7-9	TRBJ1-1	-	TGTGCCAGCAGCCCCGAGGTATGGGGCCGAGGCACTGAAGCTTTCTTT	CASSPEVWGRGTEAFF
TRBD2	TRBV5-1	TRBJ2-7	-	TGCGCCAGCAGCTTCCTAGCGGGGGCCAACGAGCAGTACTTC	CASSFLAGANEQYF
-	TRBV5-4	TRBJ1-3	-	TGTGCCAGCAGCCTGGGGGGGTACTCTGGAAACACCATATATTTT	CASSLGGYSGNTIYF
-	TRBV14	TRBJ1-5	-	TGTGCCAGCAGCCGGGAAAATCAGCCCCAGCATTTT	CASSRENQPQHF
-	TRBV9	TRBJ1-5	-	TGTGCCAGCAGCGTAGGATCGGGGAGTCAGCCCCAGCATTTT	CASSVGSGSQPQHF
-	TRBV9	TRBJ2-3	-	TGTGCCAGCAGCGTATCGGGCCGGGATACGCAGTATTTT	CASSVSGRDTQYF
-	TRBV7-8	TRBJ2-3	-	TGTGCCAGCAGCGCCGCTTCTAGCACCGAATTGACAGATACGCAGTATTTT	CASSAASSTELTDTQYF
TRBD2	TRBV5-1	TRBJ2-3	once	TGCGCCAGCAGCTTGGGCCCCGAGCGGGGCCCTAGCACAGATACGCAGTATTTT	CASSLGPERGPSTDTQYF
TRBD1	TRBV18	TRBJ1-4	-	TGTGCCAGCTCACCACCGAACTCAGGGGGTCCCTCAACTAATGAAAAACTGTTTTTT	CASSPPNSGGPSTNEKLFF
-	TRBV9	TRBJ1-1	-	TGTGCCAGCAGCGTAACGTGGGATGGGCTCTCAGCTTTCTTT	CASSVTWDGLSAFF
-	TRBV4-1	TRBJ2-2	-	TGCGCCAGCAGCCAACTCCTGGCGGGGTTTAGTAACACCGGGGAGCTGTTTTTT	CASSQLLAGFSNTGELFF
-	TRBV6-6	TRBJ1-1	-	TGTGCCAGCAGCCGAGGACCCTATCCCACTGAAGCTTTCTTT	CASSRGPYPTEAFF
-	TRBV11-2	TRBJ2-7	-	TGTGCCAGCAGCCTCGGGCCTTCCTACGAGCAGTACTTC	CASSLGPSYEQYF
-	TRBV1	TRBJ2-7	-	TGCACCAGCAGCCAATATACAATGGCCTACGAGCAGTACTTC	CTSSQYTMAYEQYF
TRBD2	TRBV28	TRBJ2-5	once	TGTGCCAGCAGTCCCCTAGCGGAAACACAAGAGACCCAGTACTTC	CASSPLAETQETQYF
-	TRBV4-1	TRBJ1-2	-	TGCGCCAGCAGCCAAGTAAATCCAGGGGATGGCTACACCTTC	CASSQVNPGDGYTF
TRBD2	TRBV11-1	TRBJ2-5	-	TGTGCCAGCAGCTTAAGACTAGCGGAGACCCAGTACTTC	CASSLRLAETQYF
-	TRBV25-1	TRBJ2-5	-	TGTGCCAGCAAACTCGACAGTCAAGAGACCCAGTACTTC	CASKLDSQETQYF
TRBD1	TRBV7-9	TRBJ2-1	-	TGTGCCAGCAGCTTAGGCGGGACAGGGGCCTACAATGAGCAGTTCTTC	CASSLGGTGAYNEQFF
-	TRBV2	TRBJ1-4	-	TGTGCCAGCAGCGGAGGGTGGACTAATGAAAAACTGTTTTTT	CASSGGWTNEKLFF
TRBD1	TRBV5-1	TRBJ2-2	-	TGCGCCAGTCACGGACAGGGGGCCACCGGGGAGCTGTTTTTT	CASHGQGATGELFF
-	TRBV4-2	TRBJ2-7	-	TGTGCCAGCAGCCAAGTAAGAGGACGGGACTCGCTTTCTGACGAGCAGTACTTC	CASSQVRGRDSLSDEQYF
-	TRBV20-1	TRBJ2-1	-	TGCAGTGCAGGGACGTACAATGAGCAGTTCTTC	CSAGTYNEQFF
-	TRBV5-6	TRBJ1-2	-	TGTGCCAGCAGCTTGAAGTCCGGGTCCCTCTATGGCTACACCTTC	CASSLKSGSLYGYTF
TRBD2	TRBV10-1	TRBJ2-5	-	TGCGCCAGCACACGGCGGACTAGCGGGCGGGCTGAGTACTTC	CASTRRTSGRAEYF
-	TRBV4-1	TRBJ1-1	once	TGCGCCAGCAGCCAAGAAAAGCGGGGGCGAGGGGCTGAAGCTTTCTTT	CASSQEKRGRGAEAFF
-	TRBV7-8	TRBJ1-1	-	TGTGCCAGCAGCTTACTAGCGCCGAACACTGAAGCTTTCTTT	CASSLLAPNTEAFF
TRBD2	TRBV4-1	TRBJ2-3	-	TGCGCCAGCAGCCAAGGAAGGGCTAGCGGGGGAATGGGGAATACGCAGTATTTT	CASSQGRASGGMGNTQYF
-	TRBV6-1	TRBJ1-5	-	TGTGCCAGCAGTGAAATCGGCTTTAGCAATCAGCCCCAGCATTTT	CASSEIGFSNQPQHF
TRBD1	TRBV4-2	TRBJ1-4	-	TGTGCCAGCAGCCAAGTTTGGTCCGGGGACAGGAATGAAAAACTGTTTTTT	CASSQVWSGDRNEKLFF
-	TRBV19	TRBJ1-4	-	TGTGCCAGTAGTCTCTTGGGAGTTAATGAAAAACTGTTTTTT	CASSLLGVNEKLFF
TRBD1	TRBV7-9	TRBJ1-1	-	TGTGCCAGCAGCTCGGACAGGGGGGGCACTGAAGCTTTCTTT	CASSSDRGGTEAFF
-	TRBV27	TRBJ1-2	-	TGTGCCAGCAGTTTGGGGCGGAACTATGGCTACACCTTC	CASSLGRNYGYTF
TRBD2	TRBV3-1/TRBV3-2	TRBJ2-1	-	TGTGCCAGCAGCCAACGGCTAGCGGGGGGGTACAATGAGCAGTTCTTC	CASSQRLAGGYNEQFF
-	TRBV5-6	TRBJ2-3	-	TGTGCCAGCAGCTTGGAGGTTAGAGGCACGCAGTATTTT	CASSLEVRGTQYF
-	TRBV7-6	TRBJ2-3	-	TGTGCCAGCAGCTTAGTTAGCCAAGGCTCTAGCACAGATACGCAGTATTTT	CASSLVSQGSSTDTQYF
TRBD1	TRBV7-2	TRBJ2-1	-	TGTGCCAGCAGCTTATCAGGGGGCGCTCCGTTCTTC	CASSLSGGAPFF
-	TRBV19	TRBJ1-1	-	TGTGCCAGTAGTATCATCCCCCGTGGAGGGACTGAAGCTTTCTTT	CASSIIPRGGTEAFF
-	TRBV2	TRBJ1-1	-	TGTGCCAGCAGTGAAGCGTTTAACACTGAAGCTTTCTTT	CASSEAFNTEAFF
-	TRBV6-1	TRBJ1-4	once	TGTGCCAGCAGTGAAGGGCGGCGGAGTAGTGAAAAACTGTTTTTT	CASSEGRRSSEKLFF
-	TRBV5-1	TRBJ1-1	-	TGCGCCAGCAGCTTGGGAGAGTTCGGGAGGAACACTGAAGCTTTCTTT	CASSLGEFGRNTEAFF
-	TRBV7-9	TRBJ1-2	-	TGTGCCAGCAGCCCCCAAGAGGGCCATAGGGGCTACACCTTC	CASSPQEGHRGYTF